The clone carrying this T cell receptor (beta chain) has more than one count but fewer than ten. Its antigen is currently unknown. This CDR3 region has 13 residues. V gave up 6 bases and J gave up 8 bases, with 14 bases separating them. Per the germline V gene, CDR1 is MGHDK and CDR2 is SYGVNS. In TCRdb, the reads were re-called with MiXCR into one record per CDR3 protein. The data hold around 530,000 distinct CDR3 sequences, with around 27% observed a single time. The entry originates in a study of T cell repertoires in cytomegalovirus infection. Turning to the study itself: Public TCR beta signatures provided an indication of both CMV infection and a matching HLA type.

Study-wide points: Public TCR beta family frequency separated CMV-and-HLA carriers, including in an independent cohort. HLA-C-restricted CMV clonotypes gave the most frequent clonotype in two of eight donors.

The rearrangement uses TRBV25-1 and TRBJ2-1; D remains ambiguous. Sequencing was performed on PBMCs. This clonotype originated in a human donor in good health (CMV status not recorded). Some clones in this sample may be carry-over from other donors' samples. CDR3 DNA sequence: TGTGCCAGCAGGAAAAGTCCCCAGGATGAGCAGTTCTTC. Translating gives CASRKSPQDEQFF.